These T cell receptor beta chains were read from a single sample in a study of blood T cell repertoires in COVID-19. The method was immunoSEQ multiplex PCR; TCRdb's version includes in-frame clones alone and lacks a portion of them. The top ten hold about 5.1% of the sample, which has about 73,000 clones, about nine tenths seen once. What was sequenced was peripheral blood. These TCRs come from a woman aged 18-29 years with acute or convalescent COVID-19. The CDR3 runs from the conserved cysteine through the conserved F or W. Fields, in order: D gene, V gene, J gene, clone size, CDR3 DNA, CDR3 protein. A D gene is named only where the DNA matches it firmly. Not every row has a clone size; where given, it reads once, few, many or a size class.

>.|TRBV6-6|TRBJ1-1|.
TGTGCCAGTGGCAGGGGTTTGGGCGCTGAAGCTTTCTTT
CASGRGLGAEAFF
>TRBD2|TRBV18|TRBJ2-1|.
TGTGCCAGCTCACCACGGCTAGCGGGAGTGAGGTACAATGAGCAGTTCTTC
CASSPRLAGVRYNEQFF
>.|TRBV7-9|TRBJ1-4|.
TGTGCCAGCAGCTATTCTTTGCTAGATCTTACAACTGAAAAACTGTTTTTT
CASSYSLLDLTTEKLFF
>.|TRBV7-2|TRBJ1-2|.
TGTGCCAGCAGCTTAGTGGCTAGTCTGATCTATGGCTACACCTTC
CASSLVASLIYGYTF
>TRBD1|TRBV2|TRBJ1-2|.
TGTGCCAGCAGAAAAACCGGGACAGCGACCTCCTATGGCTACACCTTC
CASRKTGTATSYGYTF
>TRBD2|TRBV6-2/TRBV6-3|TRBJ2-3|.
TGTGCCAGCAGTTTTCGACTAGCGGGAGGGTTAGATACGCAGTATTTT
CASSFRLAGGLDTQYF
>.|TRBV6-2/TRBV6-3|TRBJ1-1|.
TGTGCCAGCAGTTTCAGTGAAAGCACTGAAGCTTTCTTT
CASSFSESTEAFF
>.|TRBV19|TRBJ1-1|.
TGTGCCAGTAGTATAGTCGGACAGAGGAACACTGAAGCTTTCTTT
CASSIVGQRNTEAFF
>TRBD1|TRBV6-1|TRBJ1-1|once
TGTGCCAGCAGTGAATGGGACAGGGAGAACACTGAAGCTTTCTTT
CASSEWDRENTEAFF
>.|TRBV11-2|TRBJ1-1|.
TGTGCCAGCAGCCCCCAAGGTCAGGGGAACACTGAAGCTTTCTTT
CASSPQGQGNTEAFF
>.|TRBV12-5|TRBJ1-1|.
TGTGCTAGTGGGGTATCAGGGTACACTGAAGCTTTCTTT
CASGVSGYTEAFF
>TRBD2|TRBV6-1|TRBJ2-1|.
TGTGCCAGCAGTGGCGGAACTTCAGCGGGGGGGCCTTACAATGAGCAGTTCTTC
CASSGGTSAGGPYNEQFF
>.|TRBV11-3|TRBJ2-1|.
TGTGCCAGCAGCCAGACTCATTACAATGAGCAGTTCTTC
CASSQTHYNEQFF
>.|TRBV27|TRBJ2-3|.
TGTGCCAGCAGTTTCACGGGTGGCGATACGCAGTATTTT
CASSFTGGDTQYF
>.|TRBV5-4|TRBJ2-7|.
TGTGCCAGCAGCTTGGGGCGGAGCTCCTACGAGCAGTACTTC
CASSLGRSSYEQYF
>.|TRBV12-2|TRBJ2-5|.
TGTGCAAGTCGCTTAGGAACAAAAGCGGGAGAGGCGGAGACCCAGTACTTC
CASRLGTKAGEAETQYF
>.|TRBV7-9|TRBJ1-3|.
TGTGCCAGCAGCACACCTACAGTGGAAAAAGCTATCTCTGGAAACACCATATATTTT
CASSTPTVEKAISGNTIYF
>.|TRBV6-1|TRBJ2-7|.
TGTGCCAGCAGTGAAGCGCGAGGAGTTCTGGCGGGGAACGAGCAGTACTTC
CASSEARGVLAGNEQYF
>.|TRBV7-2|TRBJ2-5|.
TGTGCCAGCAGCTTATCTCTTGAGACCCAGTACTTC
CASSLSLETQYF
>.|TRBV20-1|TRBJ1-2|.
TGCAGTGCTAGAGGGGGCGGTGGCTACACCTTC
CSARGGGGYTF
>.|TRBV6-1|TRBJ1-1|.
TGTGCCAGCAGTGAAGCTCGCGCTTTGAGAGCTTTCTTT
CASSEARALRAFF
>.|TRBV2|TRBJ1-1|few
TGTGCCAGCAGTGAACAGGGGCGCGGCCGCCTTTGGGCTTTCTTT
CASSEQGRGRLWAFF
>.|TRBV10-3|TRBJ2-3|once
TGTGCCATCAGTGACCCATTTCCCACAGATACGCAGTATTTT
CAISDPFPTDTQYF
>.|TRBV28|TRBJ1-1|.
TGTGCCAGCAGCCGCGTAGGGGGAACCACTGAAGCTTTCTTT
CASSRVGGTTEAFF
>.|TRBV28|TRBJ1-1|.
TGTGCCAGCAGTTTGGGGGGGGACAACACTGAAGCTTTCTTT
CASSLGGDNTEAFF
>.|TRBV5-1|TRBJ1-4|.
TGCGCCAGCAGCATGGCCCACAGTAATGAAAAACTGTTTTTT
CASSMAHSNEKLFF
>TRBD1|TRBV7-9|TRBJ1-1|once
TGTGCCAGCAGCCCGGGACAGTTTGAAGCTTTCTTT
CASSPGQFEAFF
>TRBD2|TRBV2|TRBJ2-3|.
TGTGCCAGCAGTACCAGCGGGGGGGCAGATACGCAGTATTTT
CASSTSGGADTQYF